This TCR beta chain was found in a study of blood T cell repertoires in COVID-19. The wider study: PBMCs, B-cell-depleted T cells, or T cells provided the cDNA or gDNA that made up the material.

In the original analysis: Scientists estimated how many nucleated cells there were by amplifying reference gene primers. Clones were read by immunoSEQ multiplex PCR, and TCRdb kept only the in-frame ones, dropping some. That table gives V, J and clone size, and the DNA gave D and trimming. Among 80,000 to 95,000 clones listed, roughly four fifths were seen once. Recruited during active infection, patients (from Seattle) were subsequently followed longitudinally. The V gene lost 4 bases and the J gene lost 3 bases, with 9 bases spanning the gap. This CDR3 has 13 amino acids. Germline CDR1 reads MGHRA; CDR2 reads YSYEKL.

The sequenced sample was peripheral blood. The chain uses TRBV4-1 and TRBJ1-1; no clear D. The sequence came from an elderly man with COVID-19, enrolled during active disease. CDR3 sequence: CASSPLFYTEAFF. For the CDR3, the DNA is TGCGCCAGCAGCCCACTTTTTTACACTGAAGCTTTCTTT.